The 20 T cell receptor beta chains in this list originate from one sample, sequenced in a study of cytomegalovirus exposure and HLA in healthy donors. The PCR made use of 60 Vbeta and 13 Jbeta primers. Repertoires were generated with immunoSEQ multiplex PCR, while TCRdb's copy carries only in-frame clones and drops some. In the table there are approximately 150,000 clones, 80% of which are singletons. Sequenced: PBMCs. Source of these receptors: a woman in her 40s in good health and CMV-seronegative.

Only a few counts were recorded for this clone. The chain joins TRBV7-9 to TRBJ2-1; TRBD1 matches at 7 bases. From germline, CDR1 is SEHNR and CDR2 FQNEAQ (reference sequence). The CDR3 runs to 16 residues. V trimming: 1 base; J trimming: 8 bases; junction bases outside the gene matches: 11. The CDR3 DNA is TGTGCCAGCAGCTTAGATTACAGGGGCTTTTTGGATGAGCAGTTCTTC. Amino acids: CASSLDYRGFLDEQFF.

The sample holds one count of this clone. The V call is TRBV28, the J call TRBJ1-1, with 7 bases matching TRBD1. Germline V lookup: CDR1 MDHEN, CDR2 SYDVKM. The CDR3 is 16 residues long. Trimming cost V 5 bases and J 0 bases; bases outside gene matches: 9. The CDR3 reads CASSSKLGQLNTEAFF. The CDR3 DNA reads as TGTGCCAGCAGTAGTAAGCTGGGACAGTTGAACACTGAAGCTTTCTTT.

The genes are TRBV28 and TRBJ1-6; D remains ambiguous. Between the trimmed V and J ends, which lost 3 bases and 7 bases, there was a span of 16 bases. Germline V gives CDR1 MDHEN, CDR2 SYDVKM. The CDR3 runs 16 residues. In DNA form, the CDR3 reads TGTGCCAGCAGTTTGGGCCTGGGGAGCGCAAATTCACCCCTCCACTTT. Translation gives CASSLGLGSANSPLHF.

This chain links TRBV5-6 with TRBJ1-3; a weak D match, TRBD1 (6 bases). This CDR3 comprises 14 residues. V lost 5 bases to trimming and J lost 1 base, with 10 bases between them. Looked up from germline, CDR1 is SGHDT and CDR2 is YYEEEE. The CDR3 DNA is TGTGCCAGCAGGCTTACAGGGTCTGGAAACACCATATATTTT. Protein: CASRLTGSGNTIYF.

This rearrangement joins TRBV2 to TRBJ2-2; 13 nucleotides agree with TRBD2. The germline CDR1 and CDR2 sequences are SNHLY and FYNNEI. The CDR3 sequence is 17 residues long. V lost 4 bases, J lost 6 bases, and 8 bases stayed unmatched. CDR3 DNA sequence: TGTGCCAGCAGTGTTCTTGGACTAGCGGGAGTGGCCGGGGAGCTGTTTTTT. The encoded protein is CASSVLGLAGVAGELFF.

The J gene is TRBJ2-3, the V gene TRBV9; 9 nucleotides agree with TRBD2. Germline V lookup: CDR1 SGDLS, CDR2 YYNGEE. The trim removed 3 bases at V and 4 bases at J, leaving 3 bases unmatched. This CDR3 has 14 amino acids. CDR3 DNA sequence: TGTGCCAGCAGCGCCGGGACTAGCCCAGATACGCAGTATTTT. This sequence encodes CASSAGTSPDTQYF.

This clone was counted between two and nine times. The CDR3 nucleotides read TGTGCCAGCAGCTTAGGAGGGTCAGGCTATGGCTACACCTTC. This codes for CASSLGGSGYGYTF. This chain links TRBV7-9 with TRBJ1-2; D gene ambiguous. Germline V gives CDR1 SEHNR, CDR2 FQNEAQ (reference sequence). Trimming stripped 1 base from V and 4 bases from J, with 10 bases between. The CDR3 totals 14 residues. Using reference TRBV7-9 and TRBJ1-2 for the parts outside the CDR3, the full variable domain is DTGVSQNPRHKITKRGQNVTFRCDPISEHNRLYWYRQTLGQGPEFLTYFQNEAQLEKSRLLSDRFSAERPKGSFSTLEIQRTEQGDSAMYLCASSLGGSGYGYTFGSGTRLTVV.

The chain is built from TRBV13 and TRBJ2-5; 8 bases line up with TRBD1. This CDR3 is built from 14 residues. The ends lost 3 bases at V and 5 bases at J; junction bases unmatched: 5. Germline assignment: CDR1 PRHDT and CDR2 FYEKMQ (reference sequence). CDR3 protein: CASSLTGVRETQYF. The CDR3 nucleotides are TGTGCCAGCAGCTTGACAGGGGTTAGGGAGACCCAGTACTTC.

This clone was counted between two and nine times. CDR3 region: CASSTMGLGNTIYF. The DNA for the CDR3 is TGCGCCAGCAGCACGATGGGCCTCGGAAACACCATATATTTT. The chain recombines TRBV5-1 with TRBJ1-3; D unclear. The CDR3 covers 14 residues. The V end lost 4 bases, the J end lost 4 bases, and 12 bases lay between the germline ends. Germline-derived CDR1 and CDR2 are SGHRS and YFSETQ. The full variable domain, completed using reference TRBV5-1 and TRBJ1-3, is KAGVTQTPRYLIKTRGQQVTLSCSPISGHRSVSWYQQTPGQGLQFLFEYFSETQRNKGNFPGRFSGRQFSNSRSEMNVSTLELGDSALYLCASSTMGLGNTIYFGEGSWLTVV.

V usage is TRBV5-6 and J usage is TRBJ2-3, with TRBD1 identical over 10 bases. The CDR3 is 16 amino acids. The V segment lost 4 bases and the J segment 1 base; nucleotides outside the gene matches: 6. Germline V gene sequence: CDR1 SGHDT, CDR2 YYEEEE. The CDR3 is CASSPGTGVGTDTQYF. In DNA form, the CDR3 reads TGTGCCAGCAGCCCAGGGACAGGGGTGGGCACAGATACGCAGTATTTT.

The genes are TRBV5-1 and TRBJ2-4, with 7 bases that match TRBD2. Germline assignment: CDR1 SGHRS and CDR2 YFSETQ. The CDR3 loop spans 15 amino acids. The V and J ends lost 4 bases and 1 base, in that order; junction bases with no gene match: 5. The CDR3 DNA sequence: TGCGCCAGCAGCCCGGAGGGAGGGGCCAAAAACATTCAGTACTTC. Its protein is CASSPEGGAKNIQYF.

The sample holds a few counts of this clone. J is TRBJ1-5 and V is TRBV2; possibly TRBD1 for D (5 bases). This CDR3 spans 17 amino acids. CDR1 and CDR2 from the germline V gene are SNHLY and FYNNEI. V lost 5 bases and J 4 bases, leaving 21 bases between the germline ends. CDR3 nucleotide sequence: TGTGCCAGCAGTACAGCTGCGGGACGGGACCTTAATCAGCCCCAGCATTTT. Amino acids: CASSTAAGRDLNQPQHF.

The sample holds a few counts of this clone. V is TRBV6-5 and J is TRBJ2-3; 8 bases fit TRBD2. The CDR3 has 14 amino acids. Looked up from germline, CDR1 is MNHEY and CDR2 is SVGAGI. V gave up 6 bases and J gave up 5 bases; unmatched junction bases: 7. The CDR3 region has the DNA TGTGCCAGCAGCACCAGCGGGGGAATAGATACGCAGTATTTT. It specifies CASSTSGGIDTQYF.

Only one count was recorded for this clone. V and J are TRBV7-3 and TRBJ2-3; 9 bases are shared with TRBD2. The trim removed 2 bases at V and 6 bases at J, leaving 6 bases unmatched. The CDR3 length is 15 residues. The germline gives CDR1 SGHTA, CDR2 FQGTGA. CDR3 in amino acids: CASSLSPSGVDTQYF. As DNA, the CDR3 is TGTGCCAGCAGCTTATCTCCTAGCGGGGTTGATACGCAGTATTTT.

Written as DNA, the CDR3 is TGTGCCAGCAGCGACAGACAGGGCTCATATGGCTACACCTTC. It codes for CASSDRQGSYGYTF. The chain employs TRBV5-6 and TRBJ1-2; 7 nucleotides agree with TRBD1. Germline CDR1 SGHDT, CDR2 YYEEEE. The CDR3 runs 14 residues. V trimming: 4 bases; J trimming: 5 bases; junction bases outside the gene matches: 8.

The V call is TRBV30, the J call TRBJ1-3, with TRBD1 as a possible D gene (5 bases). CDR3 length: 15 residues. Deletions cut 2 bases from V and 0 bases from J, with 11 bases between. CDR1 and CDR2 (germline): GTSNPN, SVGIG (reference sequence). CDR3 region: CAWSLIGVSGNTIYF. CDR3 DNA: TGTGCCTGGAGTTTAATAGGGGTCTCTGGAAACACCATATATTTT.

The chain recombines TRBV11-2 with TRBJ2-1; D is unresolved. Germline CDR1 SGHAT, CDR2 FQNNGV. V lost 5 bases and J lost 8, with 13 bases in between. This CDR3 has 13 amino acids. The chain's CDR3 is CASSLISFHEQFF. The DNA of the CDR3 is TGTGCCAGCAGCCTGATTAGCTTCCATGAGCAGTTCTTC. Variable domain in full (rest from reference TRBV11-2 and TRBJ2-1): EAGVAQSPRYKIIEKRQSVAFWCNPISGHATLYWYQQILGQGPKLLIQFQNNGVVDDSQLPKDRFSAERLKGVDSTLKIQPAKLEDSAVYLCASSLISFHEQFFGPGTRLTVL.

The genes are TRBV9 and TRBJ2-3; 9 bases agree with TRBD2. Germline V gene sequence: CDR1 SGDLS, CDR2 YYNGEE. Germline trimming cut 0 bases from V and 0 bases from J; bases unmatched to any gene: 2. There are 16 residues in the CDR3. The CDR3 spells CASSVGLAVSTDTQYF. Here the CDR3 DNA reads TGTGCCAGCAGCGTAGGACTAGCGGTAAGCACAGATACGCAGTATTTT. Full variable domain (rest looked up from reference TRBV9 and TRBJ2-3): DSGVTQTPKHLITATGQRVTLRCSPRSGDLSVYWYQQSLDQGLQFLIQYYNGEERAKGNILERFSAQQFPDLHSELNLSSLELGDSALYFCASSVGLAVSTDTQYFGPGTRLTVL.

Only a few counts were recorded for this clone. This chain connects TRBV7-2 to TRBJ2-1, with TRBD2 identical over 9 bases. V dropped 1 base and J dropped 4; count of bases not matched to a gene: 5. From germline, CDR1 is SGHTA and CDR2 FQGNSA. CDR3 size: 16 residues. In DNA, the CDR3 is TGTGCCAGCAGCTTAGACGGGACTAGCCGGTACAATGAGCAGTTCTTC. Amino acid sequence: CASSLDGTSRYNEQFF.

The gene calls are TRBV28 and TRBJ2-3; 8 bases are a match to TRBD1. V lost 7 bases to trimming and J lost 6 bases; unmatched junction nucleotides: 9. CDR3 length: 14 amino acids. Germline V CDR1 and CDR2: MDHEN, SYDVKM. The chain's CDR3 is CASTGQGGWDTQYF. The DNA for the CDR3 is TGTGCCAGCACAGGACAGGGTGGGTGGGATACGCAGTATTTT.